A single sample is the source of the 4 T cell receptor beta chains below, sequenced in a study of blood T cell repertoires in COVID-19. Profiling relied on immunoSEQ multiplex PCR, and the TCRdb table lists in-frame clones only, not all of them. The sample yields roughly 79,000 clones, roughly 89% seen once. Input material: peripheral blood. All receptors derive from a woman of 80 years or more with active or convalescent COVID-19.

V is TRBV7-3 and J is TRBJ2-3; 8 bases are a match to TRBD2. Trimming took 4 bases from V and 2 from J; bases not matched to a gene: 11. This CDR3 is 17 amino acids long. The germline CDR1 and CDR2 sequences are SGHTA and FQGTGA. CDR3 sequence reads: CASSSQTSGSYTDTQYF. The CDR3 DNA reads TGTGCCAGCAGCTCACAAACTAGCGGAAGTTACACAGATACGCAGTATTTT. Supplemented by reference TRBV7-3 and TRBJ2-3, the full variable domain reads GAGVSQTPSNKVTEKGKYVELRCDPISGHTALYWYRQSLGQGPEFLIYFQGTGAADDSGLPNDRFFAVRPEGSVSTLKIQRTERGDSAVYLCASSSQTSGSYTDTQYFGPGTRLTVL.

This chain uses TRBV28 with TRBJ2-3; D ambiguous. Deletions cut 7 bases from V and 2 bases from J, with 10 bases between. The CDR3 is 13 residues long. Per germline, CDR1 MDHEN and CDR2 SYDVKM. CDR3 DNA sequence: TGTGCCAGCATCCAGAGCGACACAGATACGCAGTATTTT. This gives the protein CASIQSDTDTQYF.

This chain connects TRBV28 to TRBJ2-7; D gene ambiguous. Trimming pared 6 bases from V and 2 bases from J, leaving 8 bases between. In germline, CDR1 is MDHEN, CDR2 SYDVKM. There are 12 residues in the CDR3. CDR3 nucleotides: TGTGCCAGCAGCCTAACAGCCTACGAGCAGTACTTC. This gives the protein CASSLTAYEQYF. The whole variable domain, remainder taken from reference TRBV28 and TRBJ2-7, is DVKVTQSSRYLVKRTGEKVFLECVQDMDHENMFWYRQDPGLGLRLIYFSYDVKMKEKGDIPEGYSVSREKKERFSLILESASTNQTSMYLCASSLTAYEQYFGPGTRLTVT.

The rearrangement joins TRBV29-1 to TRBJ2-1; a possible D gene is TRBD2 (6 bases). V was trimmed by 7 bases and J by 5 bases, leaving 6 bases between them. This CDR3 spans 10 amino acids. The germline V gene encodes CDR1 SQVTM and CDR2 ANQGSEA. The CDR3 region has the DNA TGCAGCGGCGGGGACAATGAGCAGTTCTTC. Amino acid sequence: CSGGDNEQFF.